The 27 T cell receptor beta chains below were found in one sample sequenced in a study of breast tumors, draining lymph nodes, adjacent tissues. TCRdb independently ran MiXCR on the multiplex PCR reads; one entry per CDR3 protein. The sample shows tens of thousands of distinct CDR3 sequences, roughly 58% of them seen only once. Sequenced input: breast tumor tissue. These receptors originate from a female donor with breast cancer. Some clones in this sample may be carry-over from other donors' samples.

This sequence joins TRBV20-1 and TRBJ1-3; weak D call: TRBD1 (5 bases). Germline assignment: CDR1 DFQATT and CDR2 SNEGSKA (reference sequence). This CDR3 spans 14 amino acids. The germline V and J ends were trimmed by 1 base and 2 bases, with 9 bases remaining between them. The CDR3 sequence: CSARGDVAGNTIYF. The CDR3 DNA follows: TGCAGTGCTAGAGGGGACGTCGCTGGAAACACCATATATTTT.

CDR3 loop: CASSLTGFLTKNIQYF. The CDR3 DNA sequence: TGTGCCAGCAGCCTCACCGGGTTTCTAACCAAAAACATTCAGTACTTC. The chain employs TRBV12-3 or TRBV12-4 and TRBJ2-4; unclear D gene. The length of the CDR3 is 16 residues. Trimming shortened V by 6 bases and J by 2 bases, and 17 bases separated the two germline ends.

This clonotype qualifies as medium-sized. The rearrangement joins TRBV7-9 to TRBJ1-2, with TRBD1 identical over 8 bases. V gave up 5 bases and J gave up 2 bases; unmatched junction bases: 4. This CDR3 has 14 amino acids. From germline, CDR1 is SEHNR and CDR2 FQNEAQ (reference sequence). In DNA form, the CDR3 reads TGTGCCAGCAGCCCGGGACAGGAGAACTATGGCTACACCTTC. Protein sequence: CASSPGQENYGYTF.

The J gene is TRBJ1-3, the V gene TRBV20-1; no clear D gene. The CDR3 has 14 amino acids. Trimming stripped 7 bases from V and 3 bases from J, with 16 bases between. Germline V gene sequence: CDR1 DFQATT, CDR2 SNEGSKA (reference sequence). The CDR3 bases are TGCAGTGTCCGTAAGGGCTGGGGTGGAAACACCATATATTTT. Amino acids: CSVRKGWGGNTIYF.

This chain uses TRBV12-3 or TRBV12-4 with TRBJ1-6; D uncertain. This CDR3 has 11 residues. Between the trimmed V and J ends, which lost 8 bases and 10 bases, there was a span of 9 bases. CDR3 bases: TGTGCCAGCGGGGTTGTCTCACCCCTCCACTTT. It specifies CASGVVSPLHF.

V usage is TRBV14 and J usage is TRBJ1-3; D gene uncertain. Germline V CDR1 and CDR2: SGHDN, FVKESK. The CDR3 consists of 14 residues. V shed 4 bases and J shed 0 bases, with 7 bases lying between them. The CDR3 DNA sequence: TGTGCCAGCAGCCGAGTCCGCTCTGGAAACACCATATATTTT. It yields the protein CASSRVRSGNTIYF.

The V and J genes are TRBV6-1 and TRBJ2-1, with D perhaps matching TRBD1 or TRBD2 (6 bases each). CDR1 MNHNS and CDR2 SASEGT come from the germline V gene. This CDR3 has 13 amino acids. Trimming removed 6 bases at V and 12 bases at J, with 18 bases between. In nucleotides, the CDR3 is TGTGCCAGCAGGCGGACTACGCCACAGGGGCAGTTCTTC. It specifies CASRRTTPQGQFF.

By share, this clonotype counts as medium-sized. The V gene is TRBV20-1, the J gene TRBJ2-3, with TRBD1 identical over 8 bases. The CDR3 spans 13 residues. The germline V gene has CDR1 DFQATT and CDR2 SNEGSKA (reference sequence). CDR3: CSVIGQGADTQYF. The CDR3 coding sequence is TGCAGCGTGATTGGACAGGGAGCAGATACGCAGTATTTT.

By proportion, this clonotype is medium-sized (0.01 to 0.1%). The V and J genes are TRBV14 and TRBJ1-3; no clear D gene. Germline V CDR1 and CDR2: SGHDN, FVKESK. The CDR3 is 14 amino acids. Deletions cut 1 base from V and 11 bases from J, with 15 bases between. The CDR3 coding sequence is TGTGCCAGCAGCCAAGCCGACACCTTTGCCCCCATATATTTT. The encoded protein is CASSQADTFAPIYF.

The V call is TRBV19, the J call TRBJ2-2; the D is unclear. The length of the CDR3 is 14 residues. Per the germline V gene, CDR1 is LNHDA and CDR2 is SQIVND (reference sequence). V was trimmed by 6 bases and J by 1 base, leaving 9 bases between them. CDR3 in amino acids: CASRVFRNTGELFF. The CDR3 DNA is TGTGCCAGTAGGGTCTTCAGGAACACCGGGGAGCTGTTTTTT.

Note on this clonotype: At one end the junction does not follow the germline gene, possibly because of a read error. The V and J genes are TRBV7-2 and TRBJ1-6; 7 bases line up with TRBD1. The CDR3 totals 15 residues. Germline loops: CDR1 SGHTA, CDR2 FQGNSA. CDR3 sequence: CASSSRDRDNSPLHF. DNA for the CDR3: TGTGCCAGCAGCTCGCGGGACAGAGACAATTCCCCCCTCCACTTT.

With regard to this clonotype: The CDR3 end shows no conserved phenylalanine or tryptophan, and so a read error is likely. Because the CDR3's place on the DNA is in doubt, the DNA is left out and the CDR3 is given as listed by TCRdb. The chain recombines TRBV9 with TRBJ2-3; the table's D gene call, TRBD1, was not cross checked with the DNA. The CDR3 spans 8 residues, counting both ends. Germline CDR1 SGDLS, CDR2 YYNGEE. The CDR3 here is CASSTQGY.

Many counts were recorded for this clonotype. The chain uses TRBV18 and TRBJ2-1; 9 nucleotides align to TRBD1. The germline gives CDR1 KGHSH, CDR2 LQKENI. J lost 9 bases, V lost 3 bases, and 9 bases had no gene match. The CDR3 length is 15 residues. The CDR3 protein is CASSPLGTGRGEQFF. The CDR3, as DNA: TGTGCCAGCTCACCCCTGGGGACAGGGAGGGGTGAGCAGTTCTTC.

The chain combines TRBV29-1 with TRBJ1-4; 8 bases are shared with TRBD1. The CDR3 length is 14 residues. The J segment lost 5 bases and the V segment lost 7 bases, leaving 9 bases of the junction unmatched. The germline CDR1 and CDR2 sequences are SQVTM and ANQGSEA. The CDR3 is CSATLTGGNEKLFF. The CDR3 DNA sequence: TGCAGCGCTACGTTAACAGGGGGAAATGAAAAACTGTTTTTT.

The rearrangement uses TRBV9 and TRBJ1-2; the D is unclear. From germline, CDR1 is SGDLS and CDR2 YYNGEE. The CDR3 spans 13 residues. The V end lost 5 bases, the J end lost 1 base, and 9 bases lay between the germline ends. Written as DNA, the CDR3 is TGTGCCAGCAGGGGAGGGAGTAACTATGGCTACACCTTC. Protein product: CASRGGSNYGYTF.

This clonotype was detected ten times or more. The rearrangement links TRBV5-1 to TRBJ2-3, with D possibly matching TRBD2 (5 bases). The CDR3 is made up of 12 amino acids. V was trimmed by 6 bases and J by 2 bases, leaving 7 bases between them. Germline V gene data show CDR1 as SGHRS and CDR2 as YFSETQ. DNA for the CDR3: TGCGCCAGCAACCGGGACACAGATACGCAGTATTTT. Translated, it gives CASNRDTDTQYF. Full variable domain (outside the CDR3, taken from reference TRBV5-1 and TRBJ2-3): KAGVTQTPRYLIKTRGQQVTLSCSPISGHRSVSWYQQTPGQGLQFLFEYFSETQRNKGNFPGRFSGRQFSNSRSEMNVSTLELGDSALYLCASNRDTDTQYFGPGTRLTVL.

This clonotype showed up just once. The gene calls are TRBV4-3 and TRBJ1-2; 7 bases map to TRBD1. This CDR3 is built from 15 residues. V lost 1 base, J lost 5 bases, and 7 bases stayed unmatched. Germline V gene lookup returns CDR1 LGHNA and CDR2 YSLEER. This CDR3 is CASSQGTGVGYGYTF. The CDR3 DNA reads as TGCGCCAGCAGCCAAGGGACAGGAGTAGGATATGGCTACACCTTC.

The V gene is TRBV4-3, the J gene TRBJ1-5, with 9 bases matching TRBD1. J lost 5 bases, V lost 3 bases, and 5 bases had no gene match. Per the germline V gene, CDR1 is LGHNA and CDR2 is YSLEER. This CDR3 contains 15 residues. CDR3 nucleotide sequence: TGCGCCAGCAGCCAGGGGACAGGGTTTGATCAGCCCCAGCATTTT. Encoded protein: CASSQGTGFDQPQHF.

In regard to this clonotype: No conserved phenylalanine or tryptophan is present at the end of the CDR3, so a read error is the likely explanation. This chain links TRBV13 with TRBJ1-2; 7 bases map to TRBD1. With 5 bases clipped from V and 10 bases from J, the junction kept 13 bases outside the gene matches. CDR3 length: 14 amino acids. Germline CDR1 is PRHDT and CDR2 is FYEKMQ (reference sequence). CDR3 sequence reads: CASSLGQTVGSYTL. In DNA, the CDR3 is TGTGCCAGCAGCCTGGGACAGACCGTAGGGTCCTACACCCTC.

For this clonotype: At one boundary the junction diverges from the germline segment, which might be a read error. This chain joins TRBV5-1 and TRBJ2-7; no clear D. The CDR3 sequence is 13 residues long. Per germline, CDR1 SGHRS and CDR2 YFSETQ. The CDR3: CASSYDKSYDQYF. The CDR3 DNA reads TGCGCCAGCAGTTACGACAAGTCCTACGACCAGTACTTC.

This clonotype was seen many times. The rearrangement links TRBV5-4 to TRBJ2-2; 9 bases match TRBD1. This CDR3 is built from 16 residues. V lost 4 bases, J lost 8 bases, and 12 bases stayed unmatched. Germline CDR1 and CDR2: SGHNT and YYREEE (reference sequence). The CDR3 DNA reads as TGTGCCAGCAGCCCGAGGGGACAGGGAAATCGGGGGGAGCTGTTTTTT. It encodes CASSPRGQGNRGELFF.

In this sample, this clonotype turned up many times. The chain uses TRBV27 and TRBJ2-3; D unclear. Trimming pared 7 bases from V and 2 bases from J, leaving 4 bases between. CDR3 length: 11 amino acids. Per the germline V gene, CDR1 is MNHEY and CDR2 is SMNVEV (reference sequence). In nucleotides, the CDR3 is TGTGCCAGCAAGACCACAGATACGCAGTATTTT. Translating it yields CASKTTDTQYF.

This clonotype has at least ten counts. J is TRBJ2-7 and V is TRBV19; 7 nucleotides agree with TRBD1. Germline CDR1 and CDR2: LNHDA and SQIVND (reference sequence). The CDR3 has 13 residues. Losses at the gene ends were 6 bases for V and 7 bases for J; bases not matched to a gene: 9. The CDR3 protein is CASRQGTRGEQYF. CDR3 nucleotides: TGTGCCAGTAGACAGGGGACCAGAGGGGAGCAGTACTTC.

J is TRBJ2-7 and V is TRBV7-2, with TRBD2 matching over 9 bases. In germline, CDR1 is SGHTA, CDR2 FQGNSA. The CDR3 sequence is 17 residues long. V trimming: 3 bases; J trimming: 1 base; junction bases outside the gene matches: 10. The CDR3 here is CASSFPPERGASYEQYF. The CDR3 DNA is TGTGCCAGCAGCTTCCCACCGGAGCGGGGGGCGTCCTACGAGCAGTACTTC.

In its sample, this clonotype was seen many times. One end of the junction fails to match germline, which may point to a read error. V is TRBV7-9 and J is TRBJ1-2, with 9 bases identical to TRBD1. Germline loops: CDR1 SEHNR, CDR2 FQNEAQ (reference sequence). This CDR3 contains 15 residues. DNA for the CDR3: TGTGCCAGCAGCTTAGAGTCGGGACAGGGAGGCGGCTACCCCTTC. Translation gives CASSLESGQGGGYPF.

The chain joins TRBV7-9 to TRBJ2-3; 12 bases map to TRBD2. From germline, CDR1 is SEHNR and CDR2 FQNEAQ (reference sequence). The CDR3 length is 18 residues. Trimming at V came to 0 bases and at J to 0 bases, leaving 4 bases not matched to a gene. The CDR3 region has the DNA TGTGCCAGCAGCTTAGCGCGACTAGCGGGGGACAGCACAGATACGCAGTATTTT. Translation gives CASSLARLAGDSTDTQYF.

This clonotype was seen ten or more times. A junction end diverges from the germline sequence, so it may reflect a read error. This sequence joins TRBV5-1 and TRBJ1-2; a possible D gene is TRBD1 (6 bases). The CDR3 is 14 residues long. In germline, CDR1 is SGHRS, CDR2 YFSETQ. This chain's CDR3 is CASSRGQDNYGYSF. DNA for the CDR3: TGCGCCAGCAGCAGGGGACAAGATAACTACGGCTACTCCTTC.